Below, 11 T cell receptor beta chains from the same sample are listed, as sequenced in a study of blood T cell repertoires in COVID-19. Here immunoSEQ multiplex PCR was the method, and the copy in TCRdb shows in-frame clones only, minus some. The table includes around 57,000 clones, over 90% detected once. The specimen was peripheral blood. These receptors originate from a man aged 50 or older with acute or convalescent COVID-19.

The rearrangement uses TRBV4-3 and TRBJ1-3; the D gene is possibly TRBD1 (6 bases). Trimming cost V 4 bases and J 0 bases, with 10 bases left between them. Per the germline V gene, CDR1 is LGHNA and CDR2 is YSLEER. CDR3 length equals 15 residues. The CDR3 sequence is CASSPGRGSGNTIYF. In DNA form, the CDR3 reads TGCGCCAGCAGCCCTGGCAGGGGCTCTGGAAACACCATATATTTT.

The chain employs TRBV5-1 and TRBJ2-7; 9 bases line up with TRBD2. This CDR3 is built from 16 residues. The trim removed 0 bases at V and 4 bases at J, leaving 8 bases unmatched. Germline V gene lookup returns CDR1 SGHRS and CDR2 YFSETQ. As DNA, the CDR3 is TGCGCCAGCAGCTTGGCCGGGCGGGAGGGCCGGTACGAGCAGTACTTC. Translated: CASSLAGREGRYEQYF.

J is TRBJ1-2 and V is TRBV19; 12 nucleotides match TRBD1. Germline V gene lookup returns CDR1 LNHDA and CDR2 SQIVND (reference sequence). With V trimmed by 6 bases and J by 4 bases, 15 bases remained unmatched. The length of the CDR3 is 18 residues. The CDR3 sequence: CASRQRRGTGGRGYGYTF. The CDR3 nucleotides are TGTGCCAGTAGACAACGACGAGGGACAGGGGGCAGAGGCTATGGCTACACCTTC.

The CDR3 here is CASSQAQETQYF. The CDR3 nucleotides read TGTGCCAGTAGTCAGGCCCAAGAGACCCAGTACTTC. The V gene is TRBV19, the J gene TRBJ2-5; D unresolved. Germline values: CDR1 LNHDA, CDR2 SQIVND (reference sequence). The CDR3 extends over 12 amino acids. V gave up 5 bases and J gave up 1 base, with 5 bases separating them.

This chain uses TRBV7-7 with TRBJ2-5; 9 bases line up with TRBD2. The trim removed 4 bases at V and 5 bases at J, leaving 11 bases unmatched. Germline-derived CDR1 and CDR2 are SSHAT and FNYEAQ (reference sequence). The CDR3 sequence is 16 residues long. CDR3: CASSSLAGGPGETQYF. DNA of the CDR3: TGTGCCAGCAGCTCCCTGGCGGGAGGGCCGGGGGAGACCCAGTACTTC.

The chain is built from TRBV19 and TRBJ2-4, with a possible D match to TRBD2 (5 bases). This CDR3 contains 13 residues. From germline, CDR1 is LNHDA and CDR2 SQIVND (reference sequence). The V and J ends lost 7 bases and 12 bases respectively, with 19 bases between them. The CDR3 loop is CASTDSGVRHQYF. In DNA form, the CDR3 reads TGTGCCAGTACGGACTCTGGGGTCCGCCATCAGTACTTC.

V usage is TRBV18 and J usage is TRBJ2-5, with a weak D call TRBD1 (5 bases). CDR3 length: 16 residues. Trimming removed 0 bases at V and 1 base at J, with 12 bases between. Germline V gives CDR1 KGHSH, CDR2 LQKENI. As DNA, the CDR3 is TGTGCCAGCTCACCACCTGCCTCAACAGGCCAAGAGACCCAGTACTTC. Protein sequence: CASSPPASTGQETQYF.

The rearrangement links TRBV18 to TRBJ1-2, with a weak D call TRBD1 (6 bases). CDR1 and CDR2 from the germline V gene are KGHSH and LQKENI. This CDR3 region has 15 residues. The V gene lost 3 bases and the J gene lost 4 bases, with 15 bases spanning the gap. The CDR3 region is CASSPSGQPSYGYTF. Written as DNA, the CDR3 is TGTGCCAGCTCACCCTCTGGACAGCCCAGCTATGGCTACACCTTC.

The chain combines TRBV6-4 with TRBJ1-5, with 7 positions matching TRBD1. Germline values: CDR1 MRHNA, CDR2 SNTAGT. V was clipped by 5 bases and J by 6 bases; unmatched bases: 10. CDR3 length equals 15 residues. This CDR3 reads CASSKEGAGGQPQHF. In DNA, the CDR3 is TGTGCCAGCAGTAAAGAGGGGGCCGGGGGTCAGCCCCAGCATTTT.

The rearrangement links TRBV5-5 to TRBJ1-2, with 8 bases identical to TRBD1. This CDR3 has 18 amino acids. J was trimmed by 2 bases and V by 0 bases; bases with no gene match: 12. Germline V gene lookup returns CDR1 SGHKS and CDR2 YYEKEE (reference sequence). DNA of the CDR3: TGTGCCAGCAGCTTGGGGGTCGGGACAGGTCTCATCAACTATGGCTACACCTTC. Encoded protein: CASSLGVGTGLINYGYTF.

The chain has TRBV7-9 and TRBJ2-3, with 13 bases that match TRBD2. V dropped 5 bases and J dropped 5; count of bases not matched to a gene: 7. The CDR3 covers 16 residues. CDR1 and CDR2 (germline): SEHNR, FQNEAQ (reference sequence). The CDR3 coding sequence is TGTGCCAGCAGCCAACTGACTAGCGGGAGGAGAGATACGCAGTATTTT. Protein sequence: CASSQLTSGRRDTQYF.